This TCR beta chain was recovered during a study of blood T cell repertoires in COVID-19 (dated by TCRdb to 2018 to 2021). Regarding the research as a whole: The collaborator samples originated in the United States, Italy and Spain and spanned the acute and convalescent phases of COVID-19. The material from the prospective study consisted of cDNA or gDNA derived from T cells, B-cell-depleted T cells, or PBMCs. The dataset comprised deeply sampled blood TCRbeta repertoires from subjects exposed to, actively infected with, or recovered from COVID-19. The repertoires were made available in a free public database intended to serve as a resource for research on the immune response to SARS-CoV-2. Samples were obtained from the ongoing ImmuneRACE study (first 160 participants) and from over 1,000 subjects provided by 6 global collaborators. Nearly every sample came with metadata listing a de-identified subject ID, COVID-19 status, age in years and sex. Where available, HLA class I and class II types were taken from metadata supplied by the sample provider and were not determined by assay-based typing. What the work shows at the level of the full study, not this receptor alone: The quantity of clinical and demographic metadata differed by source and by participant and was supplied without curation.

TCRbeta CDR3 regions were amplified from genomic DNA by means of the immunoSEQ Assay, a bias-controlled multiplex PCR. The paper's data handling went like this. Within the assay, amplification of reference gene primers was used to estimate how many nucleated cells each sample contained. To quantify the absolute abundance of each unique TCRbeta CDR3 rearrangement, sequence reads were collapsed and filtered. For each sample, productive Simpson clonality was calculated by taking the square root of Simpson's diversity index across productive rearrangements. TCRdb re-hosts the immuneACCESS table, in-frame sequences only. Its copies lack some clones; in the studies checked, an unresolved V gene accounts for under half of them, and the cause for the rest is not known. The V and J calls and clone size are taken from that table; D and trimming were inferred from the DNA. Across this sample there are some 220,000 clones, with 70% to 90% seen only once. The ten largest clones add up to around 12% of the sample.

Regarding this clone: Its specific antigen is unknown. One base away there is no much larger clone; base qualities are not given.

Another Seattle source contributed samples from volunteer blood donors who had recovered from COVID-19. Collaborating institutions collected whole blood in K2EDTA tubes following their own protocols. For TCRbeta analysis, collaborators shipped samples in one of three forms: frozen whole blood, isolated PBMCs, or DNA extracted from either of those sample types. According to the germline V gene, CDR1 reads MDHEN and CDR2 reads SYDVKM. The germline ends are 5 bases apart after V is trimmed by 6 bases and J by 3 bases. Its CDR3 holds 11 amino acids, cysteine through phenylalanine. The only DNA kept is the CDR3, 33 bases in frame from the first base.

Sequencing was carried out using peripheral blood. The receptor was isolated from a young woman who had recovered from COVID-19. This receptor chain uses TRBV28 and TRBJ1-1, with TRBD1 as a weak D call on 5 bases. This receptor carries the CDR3 CASRQDTEAFF. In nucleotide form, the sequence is TGTGCCAGCAGACAGGACACTGAAGCTTTCTTT.